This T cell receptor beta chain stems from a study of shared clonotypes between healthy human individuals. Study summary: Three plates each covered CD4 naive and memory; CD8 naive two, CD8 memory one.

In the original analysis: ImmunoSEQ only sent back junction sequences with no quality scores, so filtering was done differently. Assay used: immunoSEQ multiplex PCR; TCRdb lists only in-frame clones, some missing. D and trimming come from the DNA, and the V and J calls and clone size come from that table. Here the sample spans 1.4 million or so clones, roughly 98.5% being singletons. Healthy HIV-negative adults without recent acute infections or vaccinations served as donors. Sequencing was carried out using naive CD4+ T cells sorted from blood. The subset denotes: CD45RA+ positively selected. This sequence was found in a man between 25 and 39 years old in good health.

CDR3 nucleotides: TGTGCCAGCGGGACAGATGATCAGCCCCAGCATTTT. Amino acids: CASGTDDQPQHF. V usage is TRBV27 and J usage is TRBJ1-5; TRBD1 matches 7 bases. The V gene's germline CDR1 is MNHEY and CDR2 SMNVEV (reference sequence). J was trimmed by 5 bases and V by 8 bases; bases with no gene match: 3. The CDR3 runs 12 residues.